Sequencing of this T cell receptor beta chain was carried out in a study of shared clonotypes between healthy human individuals. Study-wide context: CD8 memory received one plate per donor, CD8 naive two, CD4 memory three and CD4 naive three. Study conclusions and caveats: The study found about 5% of naive CD4 clonotypes shared across a few donors. Donor scarcity curtailed the genetic and exposure-history diversity represented herein.

V lost 3 bases and J lost 4, with 15 bases in between. The CDR3 is made up of 15 amino acids. Germline V gene lookup returns CDR1 KGHSH and CDR2 LQKENI. This table comes from immunoSEQ multiplex PCR, and its TCRdb copy is limited to in-frame clones, with some not included. The sample lists under 200,000 clones; approximately 92% were seen once. In this sample, this clone turned up once. Its antigen is undetermined. Negatively enriched CD4+ T cells were divided by CD45RA into naive and memory. Sample: naive CD4+ T cells sorted from blood. Subset reported: CD45RA+ positively selected. This clonotype originated in a woman aged 25-40 years in good health. The V gene is TRBV18, the J gene TRBJ1-1; no clear D. CDR3 protein: CASSPREGTGTEAFF. CDR3 nucleotide sequence: TGTGCCAGCTCACCTAGGGAGGGAACGGGCACTGAAGCTTTCTTT.